This T cell receptor beta chain was recovered during a study of shared clonotypes between healthy human individuals (TCRdb year 2020). About the full investigation: The cohort comprised two women and a few men aged 18 to 49 years. To increase sequencing depth and limit assay-specific biases, TCR repertoire library preparation and sequencing were carried out by different laboratories using diverse techniques. Leukapheresis yielded between about 0.94 and 9.5 billion PBMCs per donor. For each donor, CD4 naive and CD4 memory were each given three plates, CD8 naive was given two plates, and CD8 memory was given one plate. To estimate repertoire size and how much clonotype sharing occurs between individuals, the study deeply sequenced the blood TCR repertoires of several healthy adults. What the work shows at the level of the full study, not this receptor alone: Because the study included a small number of donors, the genetic and exposure-history diversity represented was limited. Based on pairwise subsampling, the degree of clonotype sharing among donors was expected to be affected by sequencing depth. When a handful of donors were compared, the shared fraction of clonotypes was 5% to 6.5% for naive CD4, about 4% for naive CD8, roughly 2.5% for memory CD4, and approximately 0.4% for memory CD8. Naive subsets generally had larger estimated clonotype richness than memory subsets. Even with the large sequencing depth, rarefaction of the sorted-subset datasets indicated that sequencing was incomplete. Clonotypes shared by all four sorted-subset donors showed higher generation probabilities than non-shared clonotypes. Sampling was limited to blood, and TCR repertoires in tissue likely differ from TCR repertoires in blood.

With respect to this clone: Its recognized antigen is unknown. Nothing much larger sits one base from this clone, and base qualities are not available.

Using the deep immunoSEQ assay, multiplex PCR amplified TCR CDR3 regions from genomic DNA. For each cell subset, the extracted genomic DNA was distributed evenly across all wells of several immunoSEQ 96-well plates, and each plate served as one replicate. For sorted subsets, about 200 ng genomic DNA, equal to tens of thousands of T cell genomes, was loaded into each replicate PCR. The purified libraries were quantified using a Qubit 3.0 fluorometer, sized with a Bioanalyzer 2100, and then quantified again using the KAPA Library Quantification kit. A separate single-read 150-cycle Illumina NextSeq 550 flow cell was used to sequence each immunoSEQ 96-well plate. In the source study's methods: Because only junctional sequences without quality scores were contained in the immunoSEQ output, filtering matching that applied to full-length reads could not be performed. Sequences were annotated with PyIR, a Python wrapper for IgBLAST v1.9, using IMGT germline references to assign V/J genes and CDR3. Any read was removed if the V/J assignment was weak (E-value above 1e-6), the CDR3 was missing, or the read contained stop codons, out-of-frame junctions, or ambiguous translated residues. V3J clonotypes were defined by identical inferred V gene, J gene, and CDR3 amino acid sequence. The percentage overlap between two repertoires was calculated by dividing the number of shared unique clonotypes by the size of the smaller repertoire. Three approaches were used to assess repertoire richness: RTK rarefaction, the Chao1 estimator, and Recon v2.1 estimates of unobserved clonotypes. Generation probabilities for all TCRbeta clonotypes obtained by the gDNA method from four donors were computed using OLGA. Entries here come from immuneACCESS through TCRdb and include only in-frame sequences with V and J called. Some clones fail to appear in such tables; in the studies checked, an unresolved V gene covers under half of the shortfall, and the cause of the remainder is unknown. V and J calls and clone size follow that table, whereas D and trimming were derived from the DNA. The sample includes some 1,900,000 clones, with about 94% observed a single time. Roughly 1.2% of the sample goes to the ten largest clones.

CD8 naive samples were CD45RO-negative cells positively selected for CCR7, giving a CD45RA+CCR7+ population that excluded TemRA cells. The donors were healthy, HIV-negative adults with no recently reported acute infections or vaccinations. Every donor was a Caucasian adult living in Nashville, Tennessee, USA. Blood was obtained by leukapheresis, after which PBMCs were separated by Ficoll-Histopaque density gradient centrifugation and cryopreserved in liquid nitrogen vapor phase. Purity and quantity of every magnetically sorted T cell population were checked by analytical flow cytometry. Genomic DNA was isolated from every sorted fraction and measured by UV absorbance on a Nanodrop 2000c. The CDR3 runs 14 amino acids, cysteine and phenylalanine included. Only the CDR3 part of the read is kept: 42 bases, read in frame from the first base. CDR1 and CDR2 (SEHNR, FQNEAQ) derive from the germline V gene (reference sequence). V is clipped by 6 bases and J by 2 bases, and the sequence between their germline boundaries is 13 bases long.

Sequenced: naive CD8+ T cells sorted from blood. The sample's cell subset or site, from its label and the paper: CD45RA+CCR7+. This TCR was sampled from a young man in good health. The chain was built from TRBV7-9 and TRBJ2-5, with no confidently assigned D gene. The encoded CDR3 is CASSAPVKQETQYF. The DNA is as follows: TGTGCCAGCAGTGCCCCCGTTAAACAAGAGACCCAGTACTTC.